The 8 T cell receptor beta chains below were found in one sample sequenced in a study of vaccination and CD4 T cells after COVID-19. The sample's treatment: roughly ten-day PBMC culture with coronavirus spike peptide pools or control peptides (ViraFEST assay). Sequenced with the Oncomine TCR Beta short-read assay was DNA taken from cultured CD4+ T cells. TCRdb used MiXCR to reprocess the PCR reads, holding one entry per CDR3 protein. The sample records about 25,000 distinct CDR3 sequences, roughly 49% being singletons. Antigen specificity for these receptors is unknown. Sequencing was done on a sample of CD4+ T cells from blood, cultured in vitro. The receptors come from a human donor who had recovered from COVID-19.

This clonotype appeared once. The rearrangement uses TRBV25-1 and TRBJ2-5; no definite D call. Between the trimmed V and J ends, which lost 3 bases and 5 bases, there was a span of 10 bases. CDR1 is MGHDK and CDR2 is SYGVNS in the germline V gene. This CDR3 is 13 amino acids long. In DNA, the CDR3 is TGTGCCAGCAGTGACTTTAGCCTCGAGACCCAGTACTTC. It specifies CASSDFSLETQYF.

This clonotype has just a few counts. This chain links TRBV28 with TRBJ2-5; 8 nucleotides line up with TRBD2. Germline CDR1 reads MDHEN; CDR2 reads SYDVKM. The CDR3 is 15 amino acids. The V gene end was trimmed by 3 bases and the J gene end by 7 bases; junction bases not matched to a gene: 10. This CDR3 reads CASSLGGGRFGTQYF. As DNA, the CDR3 is TGTGCCAGCAGTTTGGGCGGGGGGCGGTTTGGGACCCAGTACTTC.

This clonotype is labeled as medium-sized. The gene calls are TRBV9 and TRBJ1-1; TRBD1 is a possible D gene (5 bases). CDR1 and CDR2 (germline): SGDLS, YYNGEE. V lost 4 bases to trimming and J lost 4 bases, with 14 bases between them. There are 14 residues in the CDR3. The CDR3 DNA follows: TGTGCCAGCAGCCTCCACGTAGGGGTCACTGAAGCTTTCTTT. Its translation is CASSLHVGVTEAFF.

CDR3 bases: TGTGCCAGCAGCTCCCGAGGGACTAGCCGCAATGAGCAGTTCTTC. Its translation: CASSSRGTSRNEQFF. This chain connects TRBV7-9 to TRBJ2-1; TRBD2 agrees at 9 bases. The CDR3 covers 15 residues. CDR1 and CDR2 (germline): SEHNR, FQNEAQ (reference sequence). Trimming at V came to 4 bases and at J to 6 bases, leaving 7 bases not matched to a gene.

The chain employs TRBV20-1 and TRBJ2-1; 7 nucleotides match TRBD2. The CDR3 runs to 13 residues. J was trimmed by 13 bases and V by 1 base; bases with no gene match: 10. In germline, CDR1 is DFQATT, CDR2 SNEGSKA (reference sequence). The CDR3 nucleotides read TGCAGTGCTAGAGTACATAGCGGGCCTCAACAGTTCTTC. This encodes CSARVHSGPQQFF.

The genes are TRBV7-2 and TRBJ2-7; 10 bases are a match to TRBD2. With V trimmed by 5 bases and J by 6 bases, 4 bases remained unmatched. The CDR3 runs to 13 residues. The germline V gene encodes CDR1 SGHTA and CDR2 FQGNSA. CDR3 sequence (DNA): TGTGCCAGCAGCACCGGGACTAGCGTCGAGCAGTACTTC. Its protein product is CASSTGTSVEQYF.

The genes are TRBV20-1 and TRBJ1-2; a possible D gene is TRBD1 (5 bases). Trimming took off 6 bases at V and 3 bases at J, with 20 bases between the two ends. This CDR3 region has 15 residues. Germline loops: CDR1 DFQATT, CDR2 SNEGSKA (reference sequence). In DNA, the CDR3 is TGCAGTGCACTGGACCCGAGAGGGACGTACTATGGCTACACCTTC. This sequence encodes CSALDPRGTYYGYTF.

The CDR3 DNA follows: TGTGCCAGCAGTTTTCTTGTGGAGGTGTACAATGAGCAGTTCTTC. This codes for CASSFLVEVYNEQFF. The V gene is TRBV28, the J gene TRBJ2-1; D may be TRBD2 (5 bases). This CDR3 is built from 15 residues. Looked up from germline, CDR1 is MDHEN and CDR2 is SYDVKM. V was pared by 3 bases and J by 4 bases, with 13 bases between.